The 5 T cell receptor beta chains in this list originate from one sample, sequenced in a study of cytomegalovirus exposure and HLA in healthy donors. In the PCR, 60 Vbeta and 13 Jbeta primers were used. Repertoires were generated with immunoSEQ multiplex PCR, while TCRdb's copy carries only in-frame clones and drops some. The profile shows 100,000 to 150,000 clones, around four fifths of them singletons. Specimen: PBMCs. The receptors come from a male donor in good health and CMV-seronegative.

This clone has only one observation. The chain joins TRBV28 to TRBJ1-4; weak D call: TRBD1 (5 bases). The ends were cut back, 7 bases at V and 7 bases at J, with 13 bases in the middle. The CDR3 is 13 residues long. Looked up from germline, CDR1 is MDHEN and CDR2 is SYDVKM. In nucleotides, the CDR3 is TGTGCCAGCATGTCGGGGGGGGTTGAAAAACTGTTTTTT. This gives the protein CASMSGGVEKLFF.

This clone was found a few times. This chain joins TRBV11-1 and TRBJ1-2, with TRBD1 identical over 9 bases. J was trimmed by 3 bases and V by 5 bases; bases with no gene match: 10. Per germline, CDR1 SGHAT and CDR2 FQDESV (reference sequence). The CDR3 totals 16 residues. As DNA, the CDR3 is TGTGCCAGCAGCCAAGGGACAGGGTCTATTGACTATGGCTACACCTTC. The encoded protein is CASSQGTGSIDYGYTF.

The V call is TRBV7-2, the J call TRBJ1-6, with 7 positions matching TRBD1. CDR3 length: 13 amino acids. Trimming cost V 5 bases and J 10 bases; bases outside gene matches: 5. Germline CDR1 is SGHTA and CDR2 is FQGNSA. The CDR3: CASSPTGRSPLHF. CDR3 DNA sequence: TGTGCCAGCAGCCCGACAGGGAGGTCACCCCTCCACTTT.

The chain employs TRBV4-2 and TRBJ2-3, with D possibly matching TRBD2 (5 bases). The V end was cut by 0 bases, the J end by 2 bases, with 15 bases between. Germline V gene sequence: CDR1 LGHNA, CDR2 YNFKEQ. The CDR3 spans 17 residues. The DNA of the CDR3 is TGTGCCAGCAGCCAAGATATGGAGCTAGCACCCACAGATACGCAGTATTTT. Translated, it gives CASSQDMELAPTDTQYF.

The chain carries TRBV7-3 and TRBJ1-1; possibly TRBD1 for D (6 bases). The CDR3 is made up of 13 amino acids. Trimming took off 2 bases at V and 3 bases at J, with 7 bases between the two ends. CDR1 and CDR2 from the germline V gene are SGHTA and FQGTGA. The CDR3 nucleotides read TGTGCCAGCAGCTTACAGGGGTACACTGAAGCTTTCTTT. It is translated as CASSLQGYTEAFF.